The TCR beta chain described here comes from a study of T cells after posttransplantation cyclophosphamide. Study-wide points: After PTCy, TRB diversity resembled that of CNI/methotrexate controls. Blood and skin or GI T cell repertoires showed limited TRB overlap. Donor-recipient repertoire similarity was low at 1-2 months, rising over year one.

The CDR3 spans 14 residues. The V gene end was trimmed by 4 bases and the J gene end by 10 bases; junction bases not matched to a gene: 7. Looked up from germline, CDR1 is MGHDK and CDR2 is SYGVNS. Using immunoSEQ multiplex PCR, the repertoire was profiled, and TCRdb retains in-frame clones only, with some absent. The table records approximately 40,000 clones without singletons, the ten largest covering about 2.5%. Of note for this clone: What it binds is not known.

On the day of bone marrow donation, the related graft donor provided peripheral blood. The source of this sequence is a man aged 35-49 years in good health, CMV-negative, and a related stem cell transplant donor. The sequencing sample was made of PBMCs. The chain is built from TRBV25-1 and TRBJ1-6; 7 positions agree with TRBD1. The DNA of the CDR3 is TGTGCCAGCAGTGCAAGGGACAGTAACTCACCCCTCCACTTT. Its translation is CASSARDSNSPLHF. The variable domain in full, completed from reference TRBV25-1 and TRBJ1-6, reads EADIYQTPRYLVIGTGKKITLECSQTMGHDKMYWYQQDPGMELHLIHYSYGVNSTEKGDLSSESTVSRIRTEHFPLTLESARPSHTSQYLCASSARDSNSPLHFGNGTRLTVT.